The sequence of this T cell receptor (beta chain) was determined in a study of blood T cell repertoires in COVID-19. Study overall: Two consecutive negative NP/OP PCR tests, clearance, or resolved symptoms defined Cohort 3 recovery.

The germline V gene encodes CDR1 MNHEY and CDR2 SVGAGI. The ends lost 2 bases at V and 5 bases at J; junction bases unmatched: 4. This CDR3 contains 14 residues. The repertoire was sequenced with immunoSEQ multiplex PCR; TCRdb's copy has only in-frame clones and lacks some. The table lists about 200,000 clones, more than 85% of them singletons. The chain combines TRBV6-5 with TRBJ2-7, with 9 nucleotides matching TRBD1. This clonotype originated in a woman aged 40 to 50 in a cohort exposed to, infected with or recovered from COVID-19 (not recorded which). The sample was PBMCs or T cells enriched from blood (not recorded which). The CDR3 DNA is TGTGCCAGCAGTTACGGACAGGGGAGTAACGAGCAGTACTTC. Translated, it gives CASSYGQGSNEQYF.